A single sample gave rise to the 11 T cell receptor beta chains below, sequenced in a study of CD8 T cells in ankylosing spondylitis (dated by TCRdb to about 2017). Library preparation employed 5' RACE. TCRdb records Illumina HiSeq 2500 as the sequencer. TCRdb reran the public reads through fastp at Q25 and MiXCR, keeping productive beta chains. Rows are unified per CDR3 protein, each entry keeping the most common DNA and genes. A total of 150,000 to 200,000 distinct CDR3 sequences appear in this sample, around 17% of them only once. The top ten clones comprise 7.8% of the sample. Sequenced material: blood, either unsorted or a sorted T cell fraction (not recorded which). The receptors derive from a male donor with ankylosing spondylitis or in good health (not recorded which).

The chain's CDR3 is CSVVFLGGQFDEQYF. DNA for the CDR3: TGCAGCGTTGTTTTTTTGGGCGGACAGTTCGACGAGCAGTACTTC. This sequence joins TRBV29-1 and TRBJ2-7, with D possibly being TRBD1 (6 bases). Trimming left V 4 bases short and J 5 bases short, with 21 bases between. CDR3 length: 15 residues. Germline values: CDR1 SQVTM, CDR2 ANQGSEA.

The rearrangement links TRBV6-5 to TRBJ1-1; D might be TRBD1 (6 bases). V shed 4 bases and J shed 4 bases, with 10 bases lying between them. The CDR3 extends over 13 amino acids. The V gene's germline CDR1 is MNHEY and CDR2 SVGAGI. The CDR3 nucleotides read TGTGCCAGCAGTTTACAGGGTAGCACTGAAGCTTTCTTT. Its protein product is CASSLQGSTEAFF.

V and J are TRBV9 and TRBJ2-2; D gene ambiguous. CDR1 is SGDLS and CDR2 is YYNGEE in the germline V gene. V lost 0 bases and J 8 bases, leaving 8 bases between the germline ends. The CDR3 has 13 residues. The CDR3 sequence: CASSVVGVGELFF. Here the CDR3 DNA reads TGTGCCAGCAGCGTAGTCGGAGTGGGGGAGCTGTTTTTT.

This clonotype was recorded a few times. The genes are TRBV7-8 and TRBJ1-5, with D uncertain. Germline values: CDR1 SGHVS, CDR2 FQNEAQ. V lost 0 bases and J 4 bases, leaving 10 bases between the germline ends. This CDR3 region has 15 residues. The CDR3 nucleotides read TGTGCCAGCAGCTTAGCGCTCCTAGTAAATCAGCCCCAGCATTTT. Its protein is CASSLALLVNQPQHF. Full variable domain (outside the CDR3, taken from reference TRBV7-8 and TRBJ1-5): GAGVSQSPRYKVAKRGQDVALRCDPISGHVSLFWYQQALGQGPEFLTYFQNEAQLDKSGLPSDRFFAERPEGSVSTLKIQRTQQEDSAVYLCASSLALLVNQPQHFGDGTRLSIL.

The rearrangement links TRBV5-1 to TRBJ1-2; 8 positions match TRBD1. The germline V gene encodes CDR1 SGHRS and CDR2 YFSETQ. There are 14 residues in the CDR3. J was trimmed by 6 bases and V by 4 bases; bases with no gene match: 8. The CDR3 is CASSKDRVENGYTF. CDR3 in DNA: TGCGCCAGCAGCAAGGACAGGGTTGAGAATGGCTACACCTTC.

This clonotype came up many times. The rearrangement joins TRBV11-2 to TRBJ2-2; D possibly corresponds to TRBD2 (5 bases). Trimming shortened V by 8 bases and J by 4 bases, and 14 bases separated the two germline ends. The CDR3 runs to 14 residues. CDR1 SGHAT and CDR2 FQNNGV come from the germline V gene. The CDR3 DNA follows: TGTGCCAGCCTAAGAGGGTCGTTCACCGGGGAGCTGTTTTTT. Translated, it gives CASLRGSFTGELFF.

This clonotype has at least ten counts. The gene calls are TRBV5-1 and TRBJ1-1, with D hard to call. V dropped 1 base and J dropped 0 bases, with 10 bases sitting between them. Germline V gene lookup returns CDR1 SGHRS and CDR2 YFSETQ. The CDR3 runs to 15 residues. The CDR3 region has the DNA TGCGCCAGCAGCTTGTCGACGCAGATGAACACTGAAGCTTTCTTT. The encoded protein is CASSLSTQMNTEAFF.

This clonotype was seen a few times. The rearrangement uses TRBV12-3 or TRBV12-4 and TRBJ2-7, with 7 bases identical to TRBD2. The V and J ends lost 6 bases and 6 bases, in that order; junction bases with no gene match: 14. The CDR3 runs 15 residues. In nucleotides, the CDR3 is TGTGCCAGCAGCCCGCGGGGAGGGCCTAGATTCGAGCAGTACTTC. Amino acid sequence: CASSPRGGPRFEQYF.

This clonotype was recorded many times. The chain combines TRBV28 with TRBJ1-2; no firm D call. V was clipped by 8 bases and J by 6 bases, with 19 bases between them. Germline CDR1 is MDHEN and CDR2 is SYDVKM. The CDR3 consists of 14 residues. The CDR3 nucleotides are TGTGCCAGCTCAGCCCTCCCCTTAGGGCATGGCTACACCTTC. It codes for CASSALPLGHGYTF.

This clonotype occurred a few times. The J gene is TRBJ2-3, the V gene TRBV20-1, with D perhaps matching TRBD1 (6 bases). The CDR3 contains 12 residues. Germline V CDR1 and CDR2: DFQATT, SNEGSKA (reference sequence). The CDR3 region has the DNA TGCACTTCCGGGACAAGGGAAAATACGCAGTATTTT. This encodes CTSGTRENTQYF.

This clonotype was observed many times. CDR3 in amino acids: CSPRGYSTEAFF. The CDR3 DNA reads TGCAGTCCGCGGGGGTATAGCACTGAAGCTTTCTTT. The chain has TRBV20-1 and TRBJ1-1, with D possibly matching TRBD1 (5 bases). The CDR3 is made up of 12 amino acids. Germline V CDR1 and CDR2: DFQATT, SNEGSKA (reference sequence). With 8 bases removed from V and 4 bases from J, the gap between germline ends came to 14 bases.